This T cell receptor (beta chain) appears in the sequencing data of a study of T cell responses to AZD1222 COVID-19 vaccine. Measured with immunoSEQ multiplex PCR; TCRdb has only the in-frame clones, and not every one. The sample includes around 100,000 clones, 85% to 95% of them seen just once. Trimming stripped 1 base from V and 4 bases from J, with 13 bases between. The CDR3 loop spans 16 amino acids. Per the germline V gene, CDR1 is SGHNT and CDR2 is YENEEA. The sequence was obtained from an adult in good health. J is TRBJ2-2 and V is TRBV11-3; D is perhaps TRBD2 (5 bases). The starting material was peripheral blood, obtained on day 0 of AZD1222 vaccination. The CDR3 region is CASSLVSGFGTGELFF. CDR3 nucleotide sequence: TGTGCCAGCAGCTTAGTTTCGGGGTTTGGCACCGGGGAGCTGTTTTTT.